This passage covers 20 T cell receptor beta chains from one sample sequenced in a study of memory CD4+ T cells and cytomegalovirus serostatus. Using immunoSEQ multiplex PCR, the repertoire was profiled, and TCRdb retains in-frame clones only, with some absent. The data show 60,000 to 70,000 clones, about 80% seen once. The sort gate was single viable CD3+CD4+CD8-CD45RO+ cells for memory CD4+ T cells. The sequenced sample was memory CD4+ T cells from blood. Source of these receptors: an adult in good health and CMV-seropositive.

CDR3 in DNA: TGTGCCAGCAGCCTCAATAGCGGGTCTGACTACGAGCAGTACTTC. Protein sequence: CASSLNSGSDYEQYF. This chain connects TRBV11-2 to TRBJ2-7, with TRBD2 identical over 7 bases. The CDR3 totals 15 residues. Germline trimming cut 5 bases from V and 3 bases from J; bases unmatched to any gene: 10. Germline V CDR1 and CDR2: SGHAT, FQNNGV.

The CDR3 spells CASSYEAGWDGYTF. CDR3 nucleotide sequence: TGTGCCAGCAGTTACGAGGCAGGGTGGGACGGCTACACCTTC. This chain connects TRBV6-5 to TRBJ1-2; D may be TRBD1 (5 bases). This CDR3 has 14 residues. The V gene's germline CDR1 is MNHEY and CDR2 SVGAGI. V was trimmed by 2 bases and J by 8 bases, leaving 15 bases between them.

This clone has a single count. The V and J genes are TRBV28 and TRBJ2-5; 7 nucleotides match TRBD2. The CDR3 spans 14 residues. Trimming cost V 6 bases and J 6 bases; bases outside gene matches: 10. Germline V gene sequence: CDR1 MDHEN, CDR2 SYDVKM. CDR3 protein: CASSPWEGQKTQYF. The CDR3 nucleotides are TGTGCCAGCAGCCCCTGGGAGGGTCAGAAGACCCAGTACTTC. Using reference TRBV28 and TRBJ2-5 for the parts outside the CDR3, the full variable domain is DVKVTQSSRYLVKRTGEKVFLECVQDMDHENMFWYRQDPGLGLRLIYFSYDVKMKEKGDIPEGYSVSREKKERFSLILESASTNQTSMYLCASSPWEGQKTQYFGPGTRLLVL.

The V call is TRBV27, the J call TRBJ2-7; D not certain. This CDR3 spans 14 amino acids. The V and J ends lost 7 bases and 1 base respectively, with 14 bases between them. The germline CDR1 and CDR2 sequences are MNHEY and SMNVEV (reference sequence). CDR3 region: CASTRSLDSYEQYF. The DNA for the CDR3 is TGTGCCAGCACCCGCTCCCTAGATTCCTACGAGCAGTACTTC.

The chain carries TRBV10-1 and TRBJ1-3; D is unresolved. Germline V gene lookup returns CDR1 WNHNN and CDR2 SYGVQD (reference sequence). CDR3 size: 13 residues. V gave up 7 bases and J gave up 0 bases, with 7 bases separating them. The CDR3 region has the DNA TGCGCCAGCAAATCCAGCTCTGGAAACACCATATATTTT. As protein: CASKSSSGNTIYF.

V and J are TRBV7-9 and TRBJ1-1, with D maybe TRBD1 (6 bases). Between the trimmed V and J ends, which lost 4 bases and 4 bases, there was a span of 16 bases. The CDR3 extends over 15 amino acids. Germline V gene data show CDR1 as SEHNR and CDR2 as FQNEAQ (reference sequence). The CDR3 DNA reads TGTGCCAGCAGCTCCATCCGGGACACAATCACTGAAGCTTTCTTT. It yields the protein CASSSIRDTITEAFF.

V is TRBV6-1 and J is TRBJ1-2; no reliable D call. The CDR3 contains 12 residues. Germline assignment: CDR1 MNHNS and CDR2 SASEGT. Trimming cost V 1 base and J 7 bases, with 7 bases left between them. CDR3 bases: TGTGCCAGCAGTGAAGAACGGGGTGGCTACACCTTC. It specifies CASSEERGGYTF.

On this clone: A junction boundary mismatches the germline segment, possibly from a read error. This chain connects TRBV15 to TRBJ2-7; maybe TRBD2 (6 bases). The length of the CDR3 is 16 residues. Germline loops: CDR1 LNHNV, CDR2 YYDKDF (reference sequence). This CDR3 is CVTSRDPRGAGSVQYF. The CDR3 DNA reads TGTGTCACCAGCAGAGACCCTAGAGGGGCGGGAAGTGTGCAGTACTTC. Together with reference TRBV15 and TRBJ2-7, the CDR3 gives the full variable domain: DAMVIQNPRYQVTQFGKPVTLSCSQTLNHNVMYWYQQKSSQAPKLLFHYYDKDFNNEADTPDNFQSRRPNTSFCFLDIRSPGLGDTAMYLCVTSRDPRGAGSVQYFGPGTRLTVT.

The V call is TRBV15, the J call TRBJ1-5; no definite D call. V lost 3 bases to trimming and J lost 5 bases, with 8 bases between them. CDR3 size: 13 residues. Germline assignment: CDR1 LNHNV and CDR2 YYDKDF (reference sequence). CDR3 sequence: CATSSLADQPQHF. The DNA for the CDR3 is TGTGCCACCAGCAGCCTAGCCGATCAGCCCCAGCATTTT.

The chain uses TRBV18 and TRBJ2-3; 7 bases agree with TRBD1. The V gene's germline CDR1 is KGHSH and CDR2 LQKENI. The CDR3 is made up of 14 amino acids. V gave up 3 bases and J gave up 5 bases; unmatched junction bases: 5. CDR3 DNA: TGTGCCAGCTCACCGTCAGGGGGTAAAGATACGCAGTATTTT. Translating it yields CASSPSGGKDTQYF. The full variable domain, its missing parts supplied by reference TRBV18 and TRBJ2-3, is NAGVMQNPRHLVRRRGQEARLRCSPMKGHSHVYWYRQLPEEGLKFMVYLQKENIIDESGMPKERFSAEFPKEGPSILRIQQVVRGDSAAYFCASSPSGGKDTQYFGPGTRLTVL.

The chain employs TRBV28 and TRBJ2-1; 7 positions agree with TRBD2. CDR1 is MDHEN, CDR2 SYDVKM, per germline. The CDR3 consists of 15 residues. With 7 bases clipped from V and 16 bases from J, the junction kept 22 bases outside the gene matches. Here the CDR3 DNA reads TGTGCCAGCACTCAGGCCATGCTGGGACTAAGGGGATTTTTCTTC. Protein sequence: CASTQAMLGLRGFFF.

The gene calls are TRBV28 and TRBJ2-1, with 7 positions matching TRBD1. This CDR3 is built from 13 residues. V was clipped by 8 bases and J by 6 bases; unmatched bases: 7. CDR1 MDHEN and CDR2 SYDVKM come from the germline V gene. This chain's CDR3 is CASRETGTNEQFF. The CDR3, as DNA: TGTGCCAGCCGCGAGACAGGGACCAATGAGCAGTTCTTC.

V usage is TRBV10-3 and J usage is TRBJ2-1; a weak D match, TRBD2 (5 bases). There are 14 residues in the CDR3. CDR1 and CDR2 (germline): ENHRY, SYGVKD. V lost 5 bases, J lost 8 bases, and 16 bases lay in between. The CDR3 DNA reads as TGTGCCATCAGTCCCGCTTCGGGGAACGATGAGCAGTTCTTC. Its translation: CAISPASGNDEQFF.

This sequence joins TRBV5-6 and TRBJ1-2; 8 bases align to TRBD1. Germline values: CDR1 SGHDT, CDR2 YYEEEE. CDR3 size: 16 residues. Trimming at V came to 4 bases and at J to 4 bases, leaving 12 bases not matched to a gene. The CDR3 nucleotides read TGTGCCAGCAGCCCCTCGGGACAGGCCTCTGGCTATGGCTACACCTTC. It encodes CASSPSGQASGYGYTF.

V usage is TRBV6-1 and J usage is TRBJ2-5; 8 bases are shared with TRBD2. The ends lost 1 base at V and 4 bases at J; junction bases unmatched: 2. CDR1 and CDR2 (germline): MNHNS, SASEGT. This CDR3 region has 14 residues. CDR3 sequence: CASSEGAGVETQYF. The CDR3 nucleotides read TGTGCCAGCAGTGAAGGAGCGGGGGTAGAGACCCAGTACTTC.

The chain is built from TRBV7-2 and TRBJ2-7; 10 bases agree with TRBD2. This CDR3 is built from 13 residues. Looked up from germline, CDR1 is SGHTA and CDR2 is FQGNSA. The ends lost 6 bases at V and 4 bases at J; junction bases unmatched: 3. CDR3 DNA sequence: TGTGCCAGCAGGCGACTAGCGGGTTACGAGCAGTACTTC. Its translation is CASRRLAGYEQYF. The entire variable domain, with the rest obtained from reference TRBV7-2 and TRBJ2-7, is as follows: GAGVSQSPSNKVTEKGKDVELRCDPISGHTALYWYRQSLGQGLEFLIYFQGNSAPDKSGLPSDRFSAERTGGSVSTLTIQRTQQEDSAVYLCASRRLAGYEQYFGPGTRLTVT.

The chain has TRBV6-1 and TRBJ2-3; no definite D call. Trimming shortened V by 6 bases and J by 2 bases, and 6 bases separated the two germline ends. CDR3 size: 12 residues. Germline values: CDR1 MNHNS, CDR2 SASEGT. CDR3 in DNA: TGTGCCAGCAGGAGAACCACAGATACGCAGTATTTT. Protein: CASRRTTDTQYF.

The J gene is TRBJ1-5, the V gene TRBV5-6; D is possibly TRBD1 (5 bases). The germline V gene encodes CDR1 SGHDT and CDR2 YYEEEE. This CDR3 has 15 residues. Trimming took 4 bases from V and 2 from J, leaving 13 bases between them. In nucleotides, the CDR3 is TGTGCCAGCAGCCCGGGGGGTGGAGGCAATCAGCCCCAGCATTTT. It translates to CASSPGGGGNQPQHF.

The chain carries TRBV29-1 and TRBJ1-2, with D unresolved. V gave up 3 bases and J gave up 0 bases, with 5 bases separating them. This CDR3 is 12 amino acids long. CDR1 is SQVTM and CDR2 is ANQGSEA in the germline V gene. Written as DNA, the CDR3 is TGCAGCGTTGAGGTAACTAACTATGGCTACACCTTC. Protein sequence: CSVEVTNYGYTF.

The V gene is TRBV5-1, the J gene TRBJ1-2; possibly TRBD1 for D (5 bases). V lost 7 bases, J lost 4 bases, and 29 bases lay in between. Germline CDR1 is SGHRS and CDR2 is YFSETQ. This CDR3 is 18 amino acids long. CDR3 nucleotides: TGCGCCAGCCGCCCCGGGGGGTCACTACGAATGGGTGGCTATGGCTACACCTTC. Translation gives CASRPGGSLRMGGYGYTF.